This T cell receptor (beta chain) was retrieved from a study of control samples from healthy donors and cancer patients. Trimming took 7 bases from V and 10 from J; bases not matched to a gene: 9. Germline assignment: CDR1 SNHLY and CDR2 FYNNEI. This CDR3 has 15 amino acids. The table came from immunoSEQ multiplex PCR; TCRdb's copy has only in-frame clones and leaves some out. The sample contains 150,000 or so clones, approximately 93% of which appear only once. This TCR derives from a man aged 18 to 30 in good health. This chain connects TRBV2 to TRBJ2-1, with TRBD2 matching 14 bases. The sequenced sample consisted of blood. The CDR3 is CASKAGLAGVGEQFF. The CDR3 nucleotides are TGTGCCAGCAAAGCGGGACTAGCGGGGGTCGGAGAGCAGTTCTTC.